The next 14 T cell receptor beta chains were all read from a single sample in a study of blood T cells in healthy people across ages. Next came a second PCR, run for about 7 to 12 cycles, which used a sample-barcoded 5' primer along with a J-beta primer mix. TCRdb re-called the 5' RACE reads with MiXCR, one entry per CDR3 protein. The table includes hundreds of thousands of distinct CDR3 sequences, 49% detected once. The sample comprised blood. These receptors all come from a woman aged 55-75 years in good health.

V usage is TRBV2 and J usage is TRBJ2-3, with D unresolved. The germline V gene has CDR1 SNHLY and CDR2 FYNNEI. V shed 8 bases and J shed 5 bases, with 14 bases lying between them. The CDR3 sequence is 13 residues long. The CDR3 here is CASLIGRLDTQYF. DNA of the CDR3: TGTGCCAGCCTCATCGGGCGGCTAGATACGCAGTATTTT. The whole variable domain, remainder taken from reference TRBV2 and TRBJ2-3, is EPEVTQTPSHQVTQMGQEVILRCVPISNHLYFYWYRQILGQKVEFLVSFYNNEISEKSEIFDDQFSVERPDGSNFTLKIRSTKLEDSAMYFCASLIGRLDTQYFGPGTRLTVL.

CDR3 nucleotides: TGTGCCAGCAGCTTACGCGGGAGCAGGTCCTACGAGCAGTACTTC. Translated: CASSLRGSRSYEQYF. The rearrangement joins TRBV7-9 to TRBJ2-7; 7 nucleotides line up with TRBD2. V lost 2 bases to trimming and J lost 1 base; unmatched junction nucleotides: 5. Germline V gene sequence: CDR1 SEHNR, CDR2 FQNEAQ (reference sequence). The CDR3 sequence is 15 residues long.

This clonotype was seen more than once but under ten times. V is TRBV2 and J is TRBJ2-7, with unresolved D. Germline lookup yields CDR1 SNHLY and CDR2 FYNNEI. The germline V and J ends were trimmed by 10 bases and 3 bases, with 19 bases remaining between them. The CDR3 is 14 amino acids. The chain's CDR3 is CATQLGTEDYEQYF. In DNA form, the CDR3 reads TGTGCCACCCAGTTAGGAACGGAAGACTACGAGCAGTACTTC.

This clonotype was seen more than once but under ten times. As DNA, the CDR3 is TGCAGCGGCCAACGACTAGCCCGAGAGACCCAGTACTTC. It is translated as CSGQRLARETQYF. J is TRBJ2-5 and V is TRBV29-1; 7 bases are shared with TRBD2. The CDR3 contains 13 residues. Germline lookup yields CDR1 SQVTM and CDR2 ANQGSEA. Losses at the gene ends were 7 bases for V and 4 bases for J; bases not matched to a gene: 9.

The V call is TRBV5-6, the J call TRBJ2-5, with D hard to call. V lost 0 bases to trimming and J lost 0 bases, with 9 bases between them. The CDR3 covers 15 residues. Germline V gives CDR1 SGHDT, CDR2 YYEEEE. CDR3 sequence (DNA): TGTGCCAGCAGCTTGGGGCAGTTGAACCAAGAGACCCAGTACTTC. This gives the protein CASSLGQLNQETQYF.

This clonotype was detected only a few times. V usage is TRBV7-2 and J usage is TRBJ1-2; 9 nucleotides line up with TRBD1. V lost 5 bases to trimming and J lost 6 bases; unmatched junction nucleotides: 7. CDR3 length: 14 residues. Per the germline V gene, CDR1 is SGHTA and CDR2 is FQGNSA. The CDR3 region is CASSPTGGFDGYTF. The CDR3 DNA sequence: TGTGCCAGCAGCCCCACAGGGGGCTTCGATGGCTACACCTTC.

This sequence joins TRBV29-1 and TRBJ1-1; D gene uncertain. There are 13 residues in the CDR3. V was clipped by 4 bases and J by 1 base, with 10 bases between them. Germline values: CDR1 SQVTM, CDR2 ANQGSEA. CDR3 in amino acids: CSVVDGKNTEAFF. CDR3 in DNA: TGCAGCGTTGTTGACGGAAAGAACACTGAAGCTTTCTTT.

The J gene is TRBJ2-2, the V gene TRBV3-1; D not certain. The CDR3 totals 15 residues. Germline assignment: CDR1 LGHDT and CDR2 YNNKEL (reference sequence). V was shortened by 1 base and J by 3 bases, with 9 bases between the two germline ends. CDR3 sequence reads: CASSQASRYTGELFF. The CDR3 nucleotides read TGTGCCAGCAGCCAAGCTTCGCGGTACACCGGGGAGCTGTTTTTT.

On this clonotype itself: A much more abundant neighbour one base away suggests this may be a read error. The chain joins TRBV29-1 to TRBJ2-7; 14 nucleotides align to TRBD2. CDR3 length: 15 amino acids. Losses at the gene ends were 8 bases for V and 5 bases for J; bases not matched to a gene: 11. The germline V gene has CDR1 SQVTM and CDR2 ANQGSEA. The CDR3 protein is CSFSGTSGRVDEQYF. DNA of the CDR3: TGCAGCTTCTCAGGGACTAGCGGGAGAGTCGACGAGCAGTACTTC.

Details on this clonotype: A much larger clonotype is one base distant, so this may be a read error. The rearrangement links TRBV2 to TRBJ2-5; D could derive from TRBD1 or TRBD2 (6 bases each). Germline lookup yields CDR1 SNHLY and CDR2 FYNNEI. Trimming took 7 bases from V and 2 from J, leaving 14 bases between them. The CDR3 sequence is 14 residues long. CDR3 nucleotides: TGTGCCAGCAAGGGGGGTCGACATCAAGAGACCCAGTACTTC. Translation gives CASKGGRHQETQYF.

The chain combines TRBV15 with TRBJ2-2, with 8 positions matching TRBD1. CDR3 length: 17 amino acids. Germline loops: CDR1 LNHNV, CDR2 YYDKDF (reference sequence). V was pared by 6 bases and J by 4 bases, with 13 bases of the junction left unmatched. Here the CDR3 DNA reads TGTGCCACCAGTCGAGGAAAGGACAGGGATATCACCGGGGAGCTGTTTTTT. Residues: CATSRGKDRDITGELFF.

This chain links TRBV6-2 or TRBV6-3 with TRBJ2-5, with 7 bases that match TRBD1. V lost 11 bases to trimming and J lost 13 bases; unmatched junction nucleotides: 13. There are 11 residues in the CDR3. Germline CDR1 and CDR2: MNHEY and SVGEGT. Written as DNA, the CDR3 is TGTGCCTCACTTTGGGGACAGAAGTTGTACTTC. Translating gives CASLWGQKLYF.

V gene TRBV20-1 combines with J gene TRBJ2-1, with a possible D match to TRBD1 (6 bases). CDR1 and CDR2 (germline): DFQATT, SNEGSKA (reference sequence). The CDR3 contains 16 residues. V lost 2 bases, J lost 7 bases, and 21 bases lay in between. In DNA, the CDR3 is TGCAGTGCTAGATCAACGACGGGCCTAGGGGGAAATGAGCAGTTCTTC. Protein: CSARSTTGLGGNEQFF.

In regard to this clonotype: At one boundary the junction diverges from the germline segment, which might be a read error. The gene calls are TRBV2 and TRBJ2-3; maybe TRBD1 (6 bases). CDR3 length equals 16 residues. The germline V gene encodes CDR1 SNHLY and CDR2 FYNNEI. The DNA of the CDR3 is TGTGACAGCAGTGGTGTCCAGGGGCCCAGCACAGATACGCAGTATTTT. Residues: CDSSGVQGPSTDTQYF. Looking up the rest from reference TRBV2 and TRBJ2-3 gives the full variable domain: EPEVTQTPSHQVTQMGQEVILRCVPISNHLYFYWYRQILGQKVEFLVSFYNNEISEKSEIFDDQFSVERPDGSNFTLKIRSTKLEDSAMYFCDSSGVQGPSTDTQYFGPGTRLTVL.